Only a few counts were recorded for the clone carrying this T cell receptor beta chain. Its antigen is unknown. TCR alpha and TCR beta cDNA libraries carrying sample barcodes and UMIs were produced by 5'RACE using constant-segment primers. TCRdb reprocessed the 5' RACE reads with MiXCR, giving one entry per CDR3 protein. Of 350,000 or so distinct CDR3 sequences listed, 21% are singletons. These data originate in a study of T-cell memory formation after mild COVID-19. General study points: Cross-reactive memory appears to have joined, as suggested by some responding clones showing up in pre-infection memory. Day 15 to 85 contracting clones showed balanced CD4/CD8; later expanders leaned CD4+.

This CDR3 has 13 residues. Germline values: CDR1 SEHNR, CDR2 FQNEAQ (reference sequence). V lost 2 bases to trimming and J lost 3 bases, with 8 bases between them. The chain uses TRBV7-9 and TRBJ2-7, with D tentatively TRBD1 or TRBD2 (5 bases each). The sequenced sample consisted of PBMCs or a T cell subset sorted from them (not recorded which). This receptor was taken from an adult woman who had mild COVID-19 (a few samples of this study predate the infection). Cell type and time point are not known. The CDR3, as DNA: TGTGCCAGCAGCTTACGGGACGTCTACGAGCAGTACTTC. Amino acid sequence: CASSLRDVYEQYF.